The present entry profiles one T cell receptor beta chain with its context. Under the authors' procedure: Nucleated cell counts were estimated from reference gene primer amplification. Repertoires were generated with immunoSEQ multiplex PCR, while TCRdb's copy carries only in-frame clones and drops some. D and trimming come from the DNA, and the V and J calls and clone size come from that table. The sample shows some 110,000 clones, about four fifths of them seen only once. Trimming took off 5 bases at V and 7 bases at J, with 11 bases between the two ends. CDR1 and CDR2 from the germline V gene are SGHNT and YENEEA. The CDR3 covers 13 residues. This specimen belongs to a study of blood T cell repertoires in COVID-19. Study background: The samples span acute and convalescent COVID-19 from the United States, Italy and Spain. In each case, the material was cDNA or gDNA derived from T cells, B-cell-depleted T cells, or PBMCs.

Sequences were obtained from peripheral blood. The receptor was derived from a man aged 60 to 69 with acute or convalescent COVID-19. The J gene is TRBJ2-2, the V gene TRBV11-3, with D unresolved. The CDR3 DNA sequence: TGTGCCAGCAGCGCAGCTAGGAGCGGGGAGCTGTTTTTT. Protein sequence: CASSAARSGELFF.